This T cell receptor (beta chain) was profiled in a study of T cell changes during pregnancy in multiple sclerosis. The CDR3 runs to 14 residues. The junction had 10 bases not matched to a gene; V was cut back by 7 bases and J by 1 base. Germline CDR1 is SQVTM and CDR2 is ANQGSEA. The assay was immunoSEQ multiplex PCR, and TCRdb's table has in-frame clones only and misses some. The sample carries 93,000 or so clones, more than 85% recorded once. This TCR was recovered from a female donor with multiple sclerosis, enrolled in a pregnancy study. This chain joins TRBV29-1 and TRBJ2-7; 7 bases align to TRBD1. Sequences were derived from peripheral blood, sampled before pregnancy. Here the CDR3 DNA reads TGCAGCGCTCGTGCTGGGGACAGTTCCTACGAGCAGTACTTC. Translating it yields CSARAGDSSYEQYF.